This TCR beta chain appears in the sequencing data of a study of blood T cell repertoires in COVID-19. Study overall: Both acute and convalescent COVID-19 samples were obtained from the United States, Italy and Spain. From T cells, B-cell-depleted T cells, or PBMCs came the material, which was cDNA or gDNA.

Deletions cut 1 base from V and 1 base from J, with 11 bases between. Germline-derived CDR1 and CDR2 are SGHVS and FQNEAQ. The CDR3 has 15 residues. Study processing details: Nucleated cell number was recorded as an estimate derived from reference gene primer amplification. Data came from immunoSEQ multiplex PCR; TCRdb stores just in-frame clones and leaves some out. The DNA gave D and trimming, while V, J and clone size come from that table. The repertoire holds roughly 120,000 clones, with more than 70% as singletons. The rearrangement joins TRBV7-8 to TRBJ2-7, with D perhaps TRBD2 (6 bases). Sequenced material: peripheral blood. The receptor was derived from a woman aged 60-75 years with COVID-19, enrolled during active disease. The CDR3 region is CASSLDGRNSYEQYF. The CDR3 bases are TGTGCCAGCAGCTTAGACGGGAGAAATTCCTACGAGCAGTACTTC.